The rows below give T cell receptor beta chains drawn from one sample of a study of T cell responses to AZD1222 COVID-19 vaccine. TCRdb's table, derived via immunoSEQ multiplex PCR, lists solely in-frame clones and lacks some. The sample carries more than 95,000 clones, roughly 84% recorded once. The sample here was peripheral blood, taken on day 0 of AZD1222 vaccination. All receptors derive from an adult in good health. Both conserved end residues are part of each CDR3. D genes are given only for firm matches. Some rows have no size entry. The others give once, few or many, or a class for an expanded clone.

abundance: .; j_gene: TRBJ1-3; v_gene: TRBV27; d_gene: .; CDR3nt: TGTGCCAGCAGGACCCTCTCTGGAAACACCATATATTTT; CDR3aa: CASRTLSGNTIYF
abundance: .; j_gene: TRBJ2-4; v_gene: TRBV14; d_gene: TRBD1; CDR3nt: TGTGCCAGCAGCCCCCAAGATGAGGGACAGGGAAGGAACATTCAGTACTTC; CDR3aa: CASSPQDEGQGRNIQYF
abundance: .; j_gene: TRBJ1-2; v_gene: TRBV27; d_gene: .; CDR3nt: TGTGCCAGCAGTTCCCGACGCCAGGGTTATAATGGCTACACCTTC; CDR3aa: CASSSRRQGYNGYTF
abundance: .; j_gene: TRBJ2-7; v_gene: TRBV9; d_gene: .; CDR3nt: TGTGCCAGCAGCCCCTCGACAGGCTACGAGCAGTACTTC; CDR3aa: CASSPSTGYEQYF
abundance: few; j_gene: TRBJ2-2; v_gene: TRBV10-3; d_gene: .; CDR3nt: TGTGCCATCAGTGAGTCGAACCGGGCAGCGCGCAGGGAGCTGTTTTTT; CDR3aa: CAISESNRAARRELFF
abundance: .; j_gene: TRBJ2-2; v_gene: TRBV19; d_gene: TRBD1; CDR3nt: TGTGCCAGCACTGAGGTGGGCGGGACAGGGGGTTCCGGGGAGCTGTTTTTT; CDR3aa: CASTEVGGTGGSGELFF
abundance: .; j_gene: TRBJ2-7; v_gene: TRBV7-9; d_gene: TRBD2; CDR3nt: TGTGCCAGCAGCTTCTCCGGGACTAGCTCCTACGAGCAGTACTTC; CDR3aa: CASSFSGTSSYEQYF
abundance: once; j_gene: TRBJ2-2; v_gene: TRBV10-3; d_gene: .; CDR3nt: TGTGCCATCAGTGAGTCGAGCTCCGCGGAGGGCCGGGGGGAGCTGTTTTTT; CDR3aa: CAISESSSAEGRGELFF
abundance: .; j_gene: TRBJ2-3; v_gene: TRBV25-1; d_gene: TRBD2; CDR3nt: TGTGCCAGCAGTGACGGACTAGCGGGATACACAGATACGCAGTATTTT; CDR3aa: CASSDGLAGYTDTQYF
abundance: .; j_gene: TRBJ2-1; v_gene: TRBV18; d_gene: TRBD1; CDR3nt: TGTGCCAGCTCACCTGCCTACATACCCGGGACAGGGACTGAGCAGTTCTTC; CDR3aa: CASSPAYIPGTGTEQFF
abundance: .; j_gene: TRBJ2-1; v_gene: TRBV15; d_gene: .; CDR3nt: TGTGCCACCAGCAGAGGAGCGGGCCCCTACAATGAGCAGTTCTTC; CDR3aa: CATSRGAGPYNEQFF
abundance: .; j_gene: TRBJ2-7; v_gene: TRBV11-2; d_gene: .; CDR3nt: TGTGCCAGCAGCTTGATGGGGCTGACGCACTTC; CDR3aa: CASSLMGLTHF
abundance: once; j_gene: TRBJ2-7; v_gene: TRBV28; d_gene: .; CDR3nt: TGTGCCAGCACCGATCGAAGGAGCCCCTACGAGCAGTACTTC; CDR3aa: CASTDRRSPYEQYF
abundance: .; j_gene: TRBJ1-5; v_gene: TRBV5-6; d_gene: .; CDR3nt: TGTGCCAGCAGCTTGATGGGTTTGGGACAGCCCCAGCATTTT; CDR3aa: CASSLMGLGQPQHF
abundance: .; j_gene: TRBJ1-3; v_gene: TRBV28; d_gene: .; CDR3nt: TGTGCCAGCAGTTTAGTAAACACCATATATTTT; CDR3aa: CASSLVNTIYF
abundance: .; j_gene: TRBJ2-3; v_gene: TRBV10-3; d_gene: .; CDR3nt: TGTGCCATCAGTGAAACGGTGACCGCCTTTACAGATACGCAGTATTTT; CDR3aa: CAISETVTAFTDTQYF
abundance: few; j_gene: TRBJ1-1; v_gene: TRBV5-1; d_gene: .; CDR3nt: TGCGCCAGCAGCCCTAATGGAGGGGACACTGAAGCTTTCTTT; CDR3aa: CASSPNGGDTEAFF
abundance: .; j_gene: TRBJ1-6; v_gene: TRBV5-1; d_gene: .; CDR3nt: TGCGCCAGCAGGGCCGGTAGCCCCCTTTCCGATTCACCCCTCCACTTT; CDR3aa: CASRAGSPLSDSPLHF
abundance: .; j_gene: TRBJ1-1; v_gene: TRBV12-3/TRBV12-4; d_gene: .; CDR3nt: TGTGCCAGCACCCCCTGGGGGGACACTGAAGCTTTCTTT; CDR3aa: CASTPWGDTEAFF
abundance: .; j_gene: TRBJ1-5; v_gene: TRBV19; d_gene: .; CDR3nt: TGTGCCAGTAGTGGGACTGGCAATCAGCCCCAGCATTTT; CDR3aa: CASSGTGNQPQHF
abundance: .; j_gene: TRBJ1-1; v_gene: TRBV7-3; d_gene: TRBD1; CDR3nt: TGTGCCAGCAGCTCGACAGGGGAAACTGAAGCTTTCTTT; CDR3aa: CASSSTGETEAFF
abundance: .; j_gene: TRBJ1-2; v_gene: TRBV6-4; d_gene: TRBD1; CDR3nt: TGTGCCAGCTCAACAGGGGAAGGTGGCTACACCTTC; CDR3aa: CASSTGEGGYTF
abundance: .; j_gene: TRBJ2-7; v_gene: TRBV6-5; d_gene: .; CDR3nt: TGTGCCAGCAGTTACTCCACACACAGCCGCCTCTACGAGCAGTACTTC; CDR3aa: CASSYSTHSRLYEQYF
abundance: .; j_gene: TRBJ1-3; v_gene: TRBV7-9; d_gene: .; CDR3nt: TGTGCCAGCAGCCAGGGAAAGGGAGATGGAAACACCATATATTTT; CDR3aa: CASSQGKGDGNTIYF